A selection of T cell receptor beta chains follows, all from one sample in a study of blood T cell repertoires in COVID-19. Some clones are missing from TCRdb's copy, which holds only in-frame ones; the method was immunoSEQ multiplex PCR. Among around 260,000 clones listed, about 87% were seen once. The sequenced sample was peripheral blood. All receptors come from a woman in her fifties or sixties with acute or convalescent COVID-19. CDR3s include the opening cysteine and the closing phenylalanine or tryptophan. Each record gives: clone size, J gene, V gene, D gene, CDR3 protein, CDR3 DNA. A D gene is named only where the DNA matches it firmly. Clone size is given for some rows only: seen once, a few or many times, or a class if the clone is expanded.

-,TRBJ1-4,TRBV24-1,-,CATSDFAQGGDEKLFF,TGTGCCACCAGTGATTTCGCCCAGGGTGGAGATGAAAAACTGTTTTTT
-,TRBJ1-5,TRBV7-3,-,CASSQRGYSNQPQHF,TGTGCCAGCAGCCAAAGGGGGTATAGCAATCAGCCCCAGCATTTT
-,TRBJ1-1,TRBV10-3,TRBD1,CATVPRDRAPSEAFF,TGTGCCACAGTTCCCCGGGACAGGGCTCCATCTGAAGCTTTCTTT
-,TRBJ2-1,TRBV5-4,-,CASSGGQYPSYNEQFF,TGTGCCAGCAGCGGTGGACAGTATCCCTCCTACAATGAGCAGTTCTTC
-,TRBJ2-5,TRBV7-8,TRBD1,CASSLGQGEETQYF,TGTGCCAGCAGCTTAGGACAGGGAGAAGAGACCCAGTACTTC
once,TRBJ1-2,TRBV24-1,-,CATSDPQKANYGYTF,TGTGCCACCAGTGATCCACAAAAAGCTAACTATGGCTACACCTTC
-,TRBJ2-7,TRBV3-1/TRBV3-2,-,CASSQAGGIYEQYF,TGTGCCAGCAGCCAAGCGGGGGGCATTTACGAGCAGTACTTC
-,TRBJ1-3,TRBV29-1,-,CSVDPGGGNTIYF,TGCAGCGTTGATCCGGGGGGAGGAAACACCATATATTTT
-,TRBJ2-3,TRBV19,TRBD2,CASSPAGLAPDTQYF,TGTGCCAGTAGTCCGGCAGGACTAGCCCCAGATACGCAGTATTTT
-,TRBJ2-5,TRBV24-1,TRBD2,CATSESPARAGGDMGETQYF,TGTGCCACCAGTGAGTCACCGGCACGAGCGGGAGGTGATATGGGAGAGACCCAGTACTTC
-,TRBJ1-5,TRBV24-1,-,CATSDTRTNQPQHF,TGTGCCACCAGTGATACCCGGACTAATCAGCCCCAGCATTTT
-,TRBJ1-5,TRBV19,-,CASSIPGVSNQPQHF,TGTGCCAGTAGTATCCCAGGGGTTAGCAATCAGCCCCAGCATTTT
-,TRBJ2-3,TRBV3-1/TRBV3-2,-,CASSQGDTRMF,TGTGCCAGCAGCCAAGGCGATACTCGAATGTTT
-,TRBJ2-3,TRBV5-1,-,CASSGGLHTDTQYF,TGCGCCAGCAGCGGGGGACTCCACACAGATACGCAGTATTTT
-,TRBJ2-1,TRBV28,-,CASSSTPRNEQFF,TGTGCCAGCAGTTCCACCCCTCGGAATGAGCAGTTCTTC
-,TRBJ1-4,TRBV7-2,-,CASSMKHPGKLFF,TGTGCCAGCAGCATGAAACACCCGGGGAAACTGTTTTTT
-,TRBJ2-5,TRBV18,-,CASSPGALEETQYF,TGTGCCAGCTCACCAGGGGCTTTGGAAGAGACCCAGTACTTC
-,TRBJ2-7,TRBV30,TRBD2,CAWMRGSSEQYF,TGTGCCTGGATGCGGGGGAGTTCCGAGCAGTACTTC
-,TRBJ2-3,TRBV3-1/TRBV3-2,-,CASSQDPRGDTQYF,TGTGCCAGCAGCCAAGATCCTCGGGGAGATACGCAGTATTTT
-,TRBJ1-5,TRBV7-9,TRBD1,CASSLGTGNINQPQHF,TGTGCCAGCAGCTTAGGGACAGGGAATATCAATCAGCCCCAGCATTTT
-,TRBJ1-4,TRBV5-1,-,CASSLDRGTNEKLFF,TGCGCCAGCAGCTTGGACCGAGGGACTAATGAAAAACTGTTTTTT
-,TRBJ1-2,TRBV28,TRBD1,CASSLWTGYGYTF,TGTGCCAGCAGTCTATGGACAGGGTATGGCTACACCTTC
once,TRBJ1-5,TRBV28,TRBD1,CASRAGQGAYSNQPQHF,TGTGCCAGCAGGGCGGGACAGGGGGCCTATAGCAATCAGCCCCAGCATTTT
-,TRBJ1-1,TRBV9,TRBD1,CASSLTPGQEMIFF,TGTGCCAGCAGCCTGACACCGGGACAGGAGATGATTTTCTTT
-,TRBJ1-1,TRBV15,TRBD1,CATRENRGRTEAFF,TGTGCCACCAGAGAAAACAGGGGGCGTACTGAAGCTTTCTTT
-,TRBJ2-5,TRBV6-5,TRBD1,CASKRTGAQETQYF,TGTGCCAGCAAAAGGACAGGGGCGCAAGAGACCCAGTACTTC
-,TRBJ2-1,TRBV6-5,TRBD2,CASTTLAGSMNEQFF,TGTGCCAGCACCACCTTAGCGGGGTCGATGAATGAGCAGTTCTTC
-,TRBJ1-1,TRBV2,-,CASSDPAKNTEAFF,TGTGCCAGCAGTGACCCCGCGAAGAACACTGAAGCTTTCTTT
-,TRBJ2-4,TRBV15,-,CATCDRSKNIQYF,TGTGCCACCTGTGACAGATCCAAAAACATTCAGTACTTC
few,TRBJ1-4,TRBV7-9,-,CASSRGGTNEKLFF,TGTGCCAGCAGCCGAGGGGGAACTAATGAAAAACTGTTTTTT
once,TRBJ1-1,TRBV28,-,CASSPDRHTEAFF,TGTGCCAGCAGCCCGGACAGACACACTGAAGCTTTCTTT
-,TRBJ2-2,TRBV27,-,CASSLAWGGGELFF,TGTGCCAGCAGTTTAGCTTGGGGAGGCGGGGAGCTGTTTTTT
-,TRBJ2-1,TRBV7-3,TRBD2,CASRPGTSGINEQFF,TGTGCCAGCAGACCCGGGACTAGCGGGATAAATGAGCAGTTCTTC
-,TRBJ1-4,TRBV7-9,TRBD1,CASSLATGEKLFF,TGTGCCAGCAGCTTAGCGACAGGGGAAAAACTGTTTTTT
-,TRBJ1-2,TRBV28,-,CASSSSRSHYGYTF,TGTGCCAGCAGTTCTTCCAGATCCCACTATGGCTACACCTTC
once,TRBJ1-5,TRBV7-9,-,CASSVETGPNQPQHF,TGTGCCAGCAGCGTAGAGACAGGTCCCAATCAGCCCCAGCATTTT
-,TRBJ1-2,TRBV12-3/TRBV12-4,TRBD1,CASAWTGNYGYTF,TGTGCCAGCGCATGGACAGGGAACTATGGCTACACCTTC
-,TRBJ2-3,TRBV30,TRBD1,CARAGGTDTQYF,TGTGCCCGGGCAGGGGGAACAGATACGCAGTATTTT
-,TRBJ1-2,TRBV28,-,CASRTVNYGYTF,TGTGCCAGCAGGACAGTAAACTATGGCTACACCTTC
-,TRBJ2-3,TRBV12-5,TRBD2,CASGLGLAGGGDTQYF,TGTGCTAGTGGTCTGGGACTAGCGGGAGGTGGAGATACGCAGTATTTT
-,TRBJ2-5,TRBV19,TRBD1,CASRQDRGSGETQYF,TGTGCCAGTAGGCAAGACAGGGGCTCGGGAGAGACCCAGTACTTC
once,TRBJ1-1,TRBV7-2,-,CASSRLGPTEAFF,TGTGCCAGCAGCCGGCTGGGCCCCACTGAAGCTTTCTTT
few,TRBJ2-1,TRBV15,TRBD1,CATSRGQGGEQFF,TGTGCCACCAGCAGAGGACAGGGGGGTGAGCAGTTCTTC
-,TRBJ2-1,TRBV5-1,-,CASSSQGLSGEQFF,TGCGCCAGCAGCTCTCAGGGACTCTCGGGTGAGCAGTTCTTC
-,TRBJ1-6,TRBV30,-,CAWISYNSPLHF,TGTGCCTGGATCTCTTATAATTCACCCCTCCACTTT
few,TRBJ2-1,TRBV14,TRBD2,CASSPRTSGRWGEQFF,TGTGCCAGCAGCCCTCGGACTAGCGGGAGATGGGGTGAGCAGTTCTTC
-,TRBJ1-3,TRBV5-6,-,CASSLSGFLSGNTIYF,TGTGCCAGCAGCTTGTCAGGTTTTCTCTCTGGAAACACCATATATTTT
-,TRBJ2-3,TRBV2,TRBD2,CASGVLAGAADTQYF,TGTGCCAGCGGGGTACTAGCGGGAGCGGCAGATACGCAGTATTTT
once,TRBJ1-2,TRBV12-5,TRBD1,CASGLGDSDRNYGYTF,TGTGCTAGTGGTTTGGGGGACAGCGATAGAAACTATGGCTACACCTTC
few,TRBJ2-1,TRBV14,TRBD1,CASSRQGGRYNEQFF,TGTGCCAGCAGCCGACAGGGGGGTCGGTACAATGAGCAGTTCTTC
-,TRBJ1-4,TRBV28,TRBD1,CASRQGVLEKLFF,TGTGCCAGCAGGCAGGGGGTTTTAGAAAAACTGTTTTTT